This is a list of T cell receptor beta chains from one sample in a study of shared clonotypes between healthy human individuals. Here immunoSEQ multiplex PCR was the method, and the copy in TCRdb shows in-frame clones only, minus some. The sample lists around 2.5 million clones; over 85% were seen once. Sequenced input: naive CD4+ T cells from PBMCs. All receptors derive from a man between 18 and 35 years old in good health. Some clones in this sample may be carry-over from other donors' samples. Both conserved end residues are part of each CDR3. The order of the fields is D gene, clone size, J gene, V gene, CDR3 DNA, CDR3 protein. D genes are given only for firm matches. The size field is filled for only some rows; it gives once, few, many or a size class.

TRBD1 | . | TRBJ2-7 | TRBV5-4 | TGTGCCAGCAGCCAACGACAGGGGGGGGCCTACGAGCAGTACTTC | CASSQRQGGAYEQYF
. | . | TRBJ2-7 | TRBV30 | TGTGCCTGGAGTGTAGGATGGGGGGCAAAGGCTTACGAGCAGTACTTC | CAWSVGWGAKAYEQYF
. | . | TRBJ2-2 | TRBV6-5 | TGTGCCAGCATCCCCGCGGGAAGCCGGGAGCTGTTTTTT | CASIPAGSRELFF
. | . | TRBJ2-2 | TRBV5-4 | TGTGCCAGCAGCTTGGGTGGAGGTGTCGGGGAGCTGTTTTTT | CASSLGGGVGELFF
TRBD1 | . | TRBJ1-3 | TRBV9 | TGTGCCAGCAGCGTAGGGGGACAGGGAAGAAACACCATATATTTT | CASSVGGQGRNTIYF
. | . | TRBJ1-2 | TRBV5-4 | TGTGCCAGCAGCTTGGAAGCAGGGCGGGCTGGAGGTGGCTACACCTTC | CASSLEAGRAGGGYTF
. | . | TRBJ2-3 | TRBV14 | TGTGCCAGCAGCCGGGACACCATGGCAGATACGCAGTATTTT | CASSRDTMADTQYF
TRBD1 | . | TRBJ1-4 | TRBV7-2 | TGTGCCAGCAGATCAGGGGGGACAGGGGGCGAAAAACTGTTTTTT | CASRSGGTGGEKLFF
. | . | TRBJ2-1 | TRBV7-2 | TGTGCCAGCAGCTTAGGAAGGAGGACCTACAATGAGCAGTTCTTC | CASSLGRRTYNEQFF
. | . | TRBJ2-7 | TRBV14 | TGTGCCAGCAGCCAAGCTGGAGGGGTCAACGAGCAGTACTTC | CASSQAGGVNEQYF
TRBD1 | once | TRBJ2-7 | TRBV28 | TGTGCCATCAAACTCCGGGACAGGGGCCACGAGCAGTACTTC | CAIKLRDRGHEQYF
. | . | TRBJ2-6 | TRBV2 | TGTGCCAGCAGTGGGGCGGGTGGGGCCAACGTCCTGACTTTC | CASSGAGGANVLTF
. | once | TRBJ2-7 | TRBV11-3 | TGTGCCAGCAGCTTAGCGGCGGAGTCCTACGAGCAGTACTTC | CASSLAAESYEQYF
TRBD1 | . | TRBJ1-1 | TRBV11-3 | TGTGCCAGCAGCTCAATGGGGACAGGGGACACTGAAGCTTTCTTT | CASSSMGTGDTEAFF
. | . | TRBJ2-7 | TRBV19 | TGTGCCAGTAGTATAGGGGTAGCCTACGAGCAGTACTTC | CASSIGVAYEQYF
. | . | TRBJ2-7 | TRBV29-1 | TGCAGCGTTGCTGGGGCGCCGACCTCCTACGAGCAGTACTTC | CSVAGAPTSYEQYF
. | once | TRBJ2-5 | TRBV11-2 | TGTGCCAGCAGCCCCCACGGGGAGACCCAGTACTTC | CASSPHGETQYF
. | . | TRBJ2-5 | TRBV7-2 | TGTGCCAGCAGCGGAAGGGTGCAGAGTATGGGAGAGACCCAGTACTTC | CASSGRVQSMGETQYF
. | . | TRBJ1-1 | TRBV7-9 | TGTGCCAGCAGCTCCCGATCGACAGGGAACACTGAAGCTTTCTTT | CASSSRSTGNTEAFF